This record covers a single T cell receptor (beta chain). Its antigen is not identified. Unique molecular identifiers tagged the TCR beta cDNA libraries. TCRdb passed the PCR reads through MiXCR, listing each CDR3 protein once. This table holds about 800,000 distinct CDR3 sequences, roughly 27% found once. The germline V gene has CDR1 MNHEY and CDR2 SMNVEV (reference sequence). The CDR3 covers 15 residues. The germline V and J ends were trimmed by 3 bases and 5 bases, with 16 bases remaining between them. This specimen belongs to a study of post-analysis software for immune sequencing data. General study findings and limits: Patients showed TRBV5-6, TRBV5-1 and TRBV20-1 among roughly five TRBV segments more frequent than in controls.

The genes are TRBV27 and TRBJ1-1, with D possibly matching TRBD1 (5 bases). Sequencing was performed on blood. The origin of this receptor is a girl aged 5 to 17 with multiple sclerosis. The CDR3 loop is CASSFGWDLGTEAFF. The CDR3 nucleotides are TGTGCCAGCAGTTTTGGTTGGGACCTCGGGACTGAAGCTTTCTTT.